This TCR beta chain appears in the sequencing data of a study of preoperative IRX-2 immunotherapy in early breast cancer. TCRdb's table, derived via immunoSEQ multiplex PCR, lists solely in-frame clones and lacks some. Of tens of thousands of clones listed, 90% were seen once; the top ten hold roughly 10%. V lost 3 bases to trimming and J lost 7 bases; unmatched junction nucleotides: 3. The CDR3 spans 16 residues. Germline V gives CDR1 SGHTA, CDR2 FQGNSA. Specified treatment: preoperative locoregional IRX-2 cytokine immunotherapy. This phase Ib study tested locoregional IRX-2 cytokine immunotherapy given before surgery.

This sample was obtained from a patient treated with IRX-2 immunotherapy. The chain recombines TRBV7-2 with TRBJ2-1; 16 bases line up with TRBD2. The receptor was derived from a human donor with breast cancer. The CDR3 region has the DNA TGTGCCAGCAGCTTTCAGGGACTAGCGGGGGGGAATGAGCAGTTCTTC. Encoded protein: CASSFQGLAGGNEQFF.